This T cell receptor beta chain was found in a study of identical twins. Regarding the study as a whole: Cord blood beta clonotypes present at high abundance carried fewer insertions; no such pattern appeared in memory repertoires.

Germline loops: CDR1 MGHRA, CDR2 YSYEKL. CDR3 size: 16 residues. The V segment lost 0 bases and the J segment 5 bases; nucleotides outside the gene matches: 8. Carrying unique molecular identifiers, the cDNA also gained a universal primer site through template switching. TCRdb passed the 5' RACE reads through MiXCR, listing each CDR3 protein once. Among a few hundred thousand distinct CDR3 sequences, just under 9.5% were seen once, and the ten largest hold roughly 6.8%. Note on this clonotype: Antigen specificity is unknown.

These data were also reused for a study on yellow fever vaccine responses in identical twins.

Sequencing used CD8+ T cells sorted from blood. This TCR came from a woman under 30 in good health. The genes are TRBV4-1 and TRBJ2-3, with 7 bases that match TRBD2. The DNA of the CDR3 is TGCGCCAGCAGCCAAGATGGTTGGGGGGGGATAGATACGCAGTATTTT. This gives the protein CASSQDGWGGIDTQYF.